A selection of T cell receptor beta chains follows, all from one sample in a study of T cells in Graves' hyperthyroidism and ophthalmopathy. TCRdb passed the multiplex PCR reads through MiXCR, listing each CDR3 protein once. The data contain 480,000 or so distinct CDR3 sequences, over 35% of them singletons. Input material: peripheral blood or thyroid tissue (not recorded which). Receptor source: an adult woman with Graves' disease, either hyperthyroidism or ophthalmopathy (not recorded which). Each CDR3 is given with its conserved first and last residue. A D gene is named only where the DNA matches it firmly. Some rows mark clone size as missing; the rest say once, few, many or name a class of expanded clone.

TRBJ1-3 few TRBD1 TRBV13 TGTGCCAGCAGCTTCTCGACAGGGGGGGTCTCTGGAAACACCATATATTTT CASSFSTGGVSGNTIYF
TRBJ2-5 NA TRBD1 TRBV7-2 TGTGCCAGCAGCTTAACGGGACAGGGGGCTAGGAAGACCCAGTACTTC CASSLTGQGARKTQYF
TRBJ2-5 many TRBD1 TRBV9 TGTGCCAGCAGCGTATCCCCGGGACAGTCCTCTATCCAGTACTTC CASSVSPGQSSIQYF
TRBJ2-2 NA TRBD2 TRBV30 TGTGCCTGGGCTAGCGGGAGAGAGACTGGGGAGCTGTTTTTT CAWASGRETGELFF
TRBJ2-7 NA NA TRBV4-2 TGTGCCAGCAGCCAAGACCCCCAGGGGTCGTTCGAGCAGTACTTC CASSQDPQGSFEQYF
TRBJ1-1 few NA TRBV4-3 TGCGCCAGCAGCCAAGATCAACCGGGCTACACTGAAGCTTTCTTT CASSQDQPGYTEAFF
TRBJ1-1 NA NA TRBV2 TGTGCCAGCACCACCGTCGACAGAAACACTGAAGCTTTCTTT CASTTVDRNTEAFF
TRBJ1-2 NA NA TRBV4-1 TGCGCCAGCAGCCAAGATGTGGGAGTTGGGATCTATGGCTACACCTTC CASSQDVGVGIYGYTF
TRBJ1-2 few TRBD1 TRBV4-2 TGTGCCAGCAGCCAAGATCCAGGGGGCGCATTGTTTGAACTTCCCTATGGCTACACCTTC CASSQDPGGALFELPYGYTF
TRBJ1-1 NA NA TRBV6-4 TGTGCCAGCAGAGACGGGGACAAGAACACTGAAGCTTTCTTT CASRDGDKNTEAFF
TRBJ1-4 many NA TRBV29-1 TGCAGCGTCCCTGGAGTTGAAAAACTGTTTTTT CSVPGVEKLFF
TRBJ2-7 NA TRBD2 TRBV7-8 TGTGCCAGCAGCTTAGGGCAAGCGGGGGCCTACGAGCAGTACTTC CASSLGQAGAYEQYF
TRBJ2-7 once NA TRBV7-9 TGTGCCAGCAGTGGAGGTCTCGGCGAGCAGTACTTC CASSGGLGEQYF
TRBJ1-2 few NA TRBV14 TGTGCCAGCAGCCAAGGCAGGGTCGGAGGCTACACCTTC CASSQGRVGGYTF
TRBJ1-1 once NA TRBV10-3 TGTGCCATCGGCCCAGGGCAGGCTTTCTTT CAIGPGQAFF
TRBJ1-5 NA NA TRBV10-3 TGTGCCATCAGTGACCCGACGACATCGAGTCAGCCCCGGCATTTT CAISDPTTSSQPRHF
TRBJ1-2 many NA TRBV7-9 TGTGCCAGCAGCTCCGGGGTGACTAACTATGGCTACACCTTC CASSSGVTNYGYTF
TRBJ1-5 many NA TRBV5-6 TGTGCCAGCAGCTTGGCGGGAAAGCCCCAGCATTTT CASSLAGKPQHF
TRBJ1-5 NA NA TRBV6-5 TGTGCCAGCAGCCCAAGGGGTTTGAATCAGCCCCAGCATTTT CASSPRGLNQPQHF
TRBJ1-5 many TRBD1 TRBV15 TGTGCCACCAGCAGACGATTAACCGGGACAGGTCTAAATCAGCCCCAGCATTTT CATSRRLTGTGLNQPQHF
TRBJ1-2 NA TRBD1 TRBV10-1 TGCGCCAGCGTTCGGGTCGGGACAGCTTCTGGCTACACCTTC CASVRVGTASGYTF
TRBJ2-5 NA NA TRBV10-2 TGCGCCAGCATGCAAACGTACCAAGAGACCCAGTACTTC CASMQTYQETQYF
TRBJ2-7 NA TRBD1 TRBV19 TGTGCCAGTAGACGAAGAAAGGGACAGGGTGGCGAGCAGTACTTC CASRRRKGQGGEQYF
TRBJ2-7 NA NA TRBV7-9 TGTGCCAGCAGCTTTAGGACAGCGCCTGTCGAGCAGTACTTC CASSFRTAPVEQYF
TRBJ1-4 many NA TRBV6-5 TGTGCCAGCAGTGCAACTAATGAAAAACTGTTTTTT CASSATNEKLFF
TRBJ1-1 many NA TRBV30 TGTGCCGCGACGGGCCTAAGCAGAGCTTTCTTT CAATGLSRAFF
TRBJ1-5 NA NA TRBV2 TGTGCCAGTGGGGGGAGTAGCGGCAATCAGCCCCAGCATTTT CASGGSSGNQPQHF
TRBJ2-5 NA NA TRBV29-1 TGCAGCGGGACGGGTCGGGAGACCCAGTACTTC CSGTGRETQYF
TRBJ2-5 NA NA TRBV29-1 TGCAGCGCCTCCTGGGGGCAGCGGTCGGAGACCCAGTACTTC CSASWGQRSETQYF
TRBJ1-2 NA NA TRBV28 TGTGCCAGCTTACAGGGAGGCGAGGGCTACACCTTC CASLQGGEGYTF
TRBJ1-2 NA TRBD1 TRBV7-9 TGTGCCAGCAGCTTAGAAGGGGGCCATGGCTACACCTTC CASSLEGGHGYTF
TRBJ1-1 many TRBD1 TRBV5-1 TGCGCCAGCAGCACGGGACAGGGGGCAGGCACTGAAGCTTTCTTT CASSTGQGAGTEAFF
TRBJ2-7 many NA TRBV6-6 TGTGCCAGCAGAGCCTCAAATCAGGCACACGAGCAGTACTTC CASRASNQAHEQYF
TRBJ1-1 once NA TRBV19 TGTGCCAGTAGTATTTTTACTTTGGGCCCCATGAACACTGAAGCTTTCTTT CASSIFTLGPMNTEAFF
TRBJ2-1 NA TRBD2 TRBV7-2 TGTGCCAGCAGCTTAGGGGGGACTAGCGGGATCGATGAGCAGTTCTTC CASSLGGTSGIDEQFF
TRBJ2-5 many NA TRBV6-5 TGTGCCAGCAGTAGAGCGGTACAAGAGACCCAGTACTTC CASSRAVQETQYF
TRBJ1-2 NA TRBD1 TRBV7-9 TGTGCCAGCAGCTTAGGTCCCGGGACAGGGCCCTATGGCTACACCTTC CASSLGPGTGPYGYTF
TRBJ2-5 NA TRBD1 TRBV15 TGTGCCACCAGCAGAGATGCGTACAGGGGAGAGACCCAGTACTTC CATSRDAYRGETQYF
TRBJ1-2 NA NA TRBV20-1 TGCAGTGCCCGGGCGCAGGGGATGGTATCTGGTGGCTACACCTTC CSARAQGMVSGGYTF
TRBJ2-1 NA NA TRBV24-1 TGTGCCACCAGTGATTTCGGCAGTTACAATGAGCAGTTCTTC CATSDFGSYNEQFF
TRBJ2-5 NA NA TRBV29-1 TGCAGCGCCTCGGGGACGAGGGGAGAGACCCAGTACTTC CSASGTRGETQYF
TRBJ2-5 NA NA TRBV18 TGTGCCAGCTCACCACCGGCAGCGTTGGAGACCCAGTACTTC CASSPPAALETQYF
TRBJ2-7 NA NA TRBV5-6 TGTGCCAGCAGCTTGGGAGGGTTAGGTCACGAGCAGTACTTC CASSLGGLGHEQYF
TRBJ1-6 NA NA TRBV28 TGTGCCAGCGGGTCAAACAGGGATTCACCCCTCCACTTT CASGSNRDSPLHF
TRBJ1-2 NA TRBD1 TRBV20-1 TGCAGTGCAACGGGACAGCACTATGGCTACACCTTC CSATGQHYGYTF
TRBJ1-4 NA NA TRBV7-9 TGTGCCAGCAGCGAAACTTCCGGGTCTCGGGGACTGTTTTTT CASSETSGSRGLFF
TRBJ2-7 many TRBD1 TRBV12-3/TRBV12-4 TGTGCCAGCAGTTCGGGACAGTCCTACGAGCAGTACTTC CASSSGQSYEQYF
TRBJ1-1 NA NA TRBV19 TGTGCCAGTAGTATAGACCTGACTGAAGCTTTCTTT CASSIDLTEAFF
TRBJ1-2 NA NA TRBV7-9 TGTGCCAGCAGCTTTTCCCCCGGGGACGATGGCTACACCTTC CASSFSPGDDGYTF
TRBJ1-2 few NA TRBV19 TGTGCCAGTACCATACAGGAAGGGGCGCATGGTGGCTACACCTTC CASTIQEGAHGGYTF
TRBJ2-2 few NA TRBV5-1 TGCGCCAGCAGCTTGTTCAGTACAGGGTTTTCGTCCGGGGAGCTGTTTTTT CASSLFSTGFSSGELFF
TRBJ1-5 NA NA TRBV2 TGTGCCAGCAGTATAGGTCAGAGCAATCAGCCCCAGCATTTT CASSIGQSNQPQHF
TRBJ2-5 many NA TRBV29-1 TGCAGCGTTGTGTCTAACACACAAGAGACCCAGTACTTC CSVVSNTQETQYF
TRBJ1-1 many TRBD1 TRBV20-1 TGCAGTGCTAGGGGACAGGGGGCTGGTGAAGCTTTCTTT CSARGQGAGEAFF
TRBJ1-1 NA NA TRBV7-8 TGTGCCAGCAGCAAGCGGACGGTAGCTTTCTTT CASSKRTVAFF
TRBJ1-4 NA NA TRBV2 TGTGCCAGCGTCGGGGAGAGGGAAAAACTGTTTTTT CASVGEREKLFF
TRBJ1-6 NA NA TRBV2 TGTGCCAGCAGGGCCGGGACCGCATTT CASRAGTAF